The 9 T cell receptor beta chains given below trace back to one sample, sequenced in a study of T cell responses to AZD1222 COVID-19 vaccine. The repertoire was sequenced with immunoSEQ multiplex PCR; TCRdb's copy has only in-frame clones and lacks some. Of tens of thousands of clones in the sample, approximately 80% were seen once. The sample was peripheral blood, taken 28 days after the second AZD1222 dose. The source is an adult who received the AZD1222 COVID-19 vaccine.

The chain uses TRBV10-2 and TRBJ1-4; 10 positions agree with TRBD1. Germline loops: CDR1 WSHSY, CDR2 SAAADI. The CDR3 extends over 17 amino acids. The ends lost 0 bases at V and 2 bases at J; junction bases unmatched: 3. The CDR3 DNA is TGCGCCAGCAGTGAGTCCGGGACAGGGGTCACTAATGAAAAACTGTTTTTT. Its translation: CASSESGTGVTNEKLFF.

The rearrangement joins TRBV30 to TRBJ1-6; a possible D gene is TRBD1 (5 bases). Germline V gives CDR1 GTSNPN, CDR2 SVGIG (reference sequence). This CDR3 has 16 amino acids. V lost 0 bases and J 6 bases, leaving 15 bases between the germline ends. In nucleotides, the CDR3 is TGTGCCTGGAGTGTACGTAGGGGCAGCCTTAATTCACCCCTCCACTTT. Encoded protein: CAWSVRRGSLNSPLHF.

The sample holds a few counts of this clone. The chain couples TRBV19 to TRBJ2-2; no clear D. Germline-derived CDR1 and CDR2 are LNHDA and SQIVND (reference sequence). The V end lost 3 bases, the J end lost 7 bases, and 18 bases lay between the germline ends. CDR3 size: 16 residues. The CDR3 is CASSIAGVNLFGELFF. CDR3 in DNA: TGTGCCAGTAGTATTGCAGGCGTAAACCTGTTCGGGGAGCTGTTTTTT.

This clone was counted a few times. The chain recombines TRBV29-1 with TRBJ2-7, with 9 bases aligning to TRBD1. This CDR3 region has 13 residues. Germline CDR1 SQVTM, CDR2 ANQGSEA. The trim removed 3 bases at V and 3 bases at J, leaving 3 bases unmatched. DNA for the CDR3: TGCAGCGTTGAGGGACAGGGAGGCTACGAGCAGTACTTC. This translates into CSVEGQGGYEQYF.

This sequence joins TRBV6-1 and TRBJ2-1; possible D gene TRBD1, 6 bases. The CDR3 has 15 amino acids. The germline gives CDR1 MNHNS, CDR2 SASEGT. The V and J ends lost 2 bases and 11 bases respectively, with 19 bases between them. CDR3 sequence: CASSELTGQGRKQFF. CDR3 nucleotide sequence: TGTGCCAGCAGTGAATTAACGGGACAAGGGAGAAAGCAGTTCTTC.

J is TRBJ2-7 and V is TRBV4-3; D gene ambiguous. The CDR3 spans 15 residues. Between the trimmed V and J ends, which lost 1 base and 1 base, there was a span of 11 bases. Germline V gene data show CDR1 as LGHNA and CDR2 as YSLEER. The chain's CDR3 is CASSQVSASSYEQYF. CDR3 nucleotides: TGCGCCAGCAGCCAAGTCTCGGCGAGTTCCTACGAGCAGTACTTC.

The chain couples TRBV4-1 to TRBJ1-6; maybe TRBD1 (6 bases). This CDR3 region has 15 residues. The V and J ends lost 1 base and 8 bases respectively, with 12 bases between them. The germline CDR1 and CDR2 sequences are MGHRA and YSYEKL. The CDR3, as DNA: TGCGCCAGCAGCCAAGGGGGGCAGGTGGATTCACCCCTCCACTTT. Its translation is CASSQGGQVDSPLHF.

This chain uses TRBV4-1 with TRBJ1-2; 7 bases are shared with TRBD1. The V segment lost 2 bases and the J segment 8 bases; nucleotides outside the gene matches: 14. The germline CDR1 and CDR2 sequences are MGHRA and YSYEKL. The CDR3 contains 16 residues. CDR3 sequence: CASSQSPTGLEGGYTF. The CDR3 DNA is TGCGCCAGCAGCCAAAGCCCGACAGGGCTGGAGGGGGGCTACACCTTC.

This sequence joins TRBV30 and TRBJ1-1; D not certain. In germline, CDR1 is GTSNPN, CDR2 SVGIG (reference sequence). V dropped 4 bases and J dropped 4 bases, with 10 bases sitting between them. The CDR3 is 12 amino acids. This CDR3 is CAWNGGPTEAFF. DNA of the CDR3: TGTGCCTGGAACGGTGGGCCCACTGAAGCTTTCTTT. Full variable domain (missing parts from reference TRBV30 and TRBJ1-1): SQTIHQWPATLVQPVGSPLSLECTVEGTSNPNLYWYRQAAGRGLQLLFYSVGIGQISSEVPQNLSASRPQDRQFILSSKKLLLSDSGFYLCAWNGGPTEAFFGQGTRLTVV.